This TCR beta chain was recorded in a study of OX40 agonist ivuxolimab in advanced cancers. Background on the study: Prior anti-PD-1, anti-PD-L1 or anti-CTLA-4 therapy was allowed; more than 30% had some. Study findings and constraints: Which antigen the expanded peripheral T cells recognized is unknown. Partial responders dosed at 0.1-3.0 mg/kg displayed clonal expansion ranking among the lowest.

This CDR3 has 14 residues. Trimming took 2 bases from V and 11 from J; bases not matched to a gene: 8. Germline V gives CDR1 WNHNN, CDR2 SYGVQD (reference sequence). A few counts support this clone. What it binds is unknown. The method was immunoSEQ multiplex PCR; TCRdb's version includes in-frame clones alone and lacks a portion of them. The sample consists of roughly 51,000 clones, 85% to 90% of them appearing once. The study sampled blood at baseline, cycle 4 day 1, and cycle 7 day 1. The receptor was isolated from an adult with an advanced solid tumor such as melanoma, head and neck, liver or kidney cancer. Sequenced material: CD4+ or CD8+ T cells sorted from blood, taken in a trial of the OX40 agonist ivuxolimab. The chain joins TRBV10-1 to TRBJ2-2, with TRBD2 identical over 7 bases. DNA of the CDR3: TGCGCCAGCAGTGAGACTGGGACTACCCATGAGCTGTTTTTT. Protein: CASSETGTTHELFF.